Presented here are 20 T cell receptor beta chains from one specimen sequenced in a study of chemoradiotherapy in HPV16-positive cancers (dated 2022 in TCRdb). To prepare the library, the immunoSEQ multiplex PCR assay was applied. TCRdb provides this immuneACCESS table in a form limited to in-frame rearrangements. Some clones are lacking; in checked studies, under half of them reflect an unresolved V gene, and why the rest are absent is not known. The sample has some 5,400 clones on record, over 60% of them singletons. The ten most abundant clones make up roughly 28% of the sample. Sample collection occurred from a patient who underwent chemoradiotherapy. The receptors derive from a human donor with HPV-associated anogenital cancer.

The rearrangement joins TRBV28 to TRBJ1-3; D remains unclear. Germline V gene data show CDR1 as MDHEN and CDR2 as SYDVKM. CDR3 length: 15 amino acids. The V and J ends lost 5 bases and 4 bases respectively, with 15 bases between them. DNA of the CDR3: TGTGCCAGCAGTATCCCCCTGATCGGGGGAAACACCATATATTTT. It yields the protein CASSIPLIGGNTIYF.

This clone was seen a single time. The gene calls are TRBV9 and TRBJ1-6; D unresolved. The CDR3 contains 13 residues. The ends were cut back, 0 bases at V and 10 bases at J, with 8 bases in the middle. Per germline, CDR1 SGDLS and CDR2 YYNGEE. CDR3 DNA: TGTGCCAGCAGCGTAGATTCACGATCACCCCTCCACTTT. It encodes CASSVDSRSPLHF.

The chain couples TRBV10-3 to TRBJ2-5, with D tentatively TRBD1 or TRBD2 (7 bases each). The CDR3 has 14 amino acids. CDR1 is ENHRY and CDR2 is SYGVKD in the germline V gene. V shed 5 bases and J shed 5 bases, with 15 bases lying between them. CDR3 protein: CAISPGGAGETQYF. The CDR3 nucleotides read TGTGCCATCAGTCCAGGGGGGGCCGGGGAGACCCAGTACTTC.

V and J are TRBV7-2 and TRBJ2-1; perhaps TRBD1 as D (6 bases). The CDR3 extends over 13 amino acids. V dropped 7 bases and J dropped 7 bases, with 14 bases sitting between them. The germline V gene encodes CDR1 SGHTA and CDR2 FQGNSA. The CDR3 DNA sequence: TGTGCCAGCACCCCCGAAAGGGGGAATGAGCAGTTCTTC. Translated, it gives CASTPERGNEQFF. Based on the CDR3 plus reference TRBV7-2 and TRBJ2-1, the full variable domain is GAGVSQSPSNKVTEKGKDVELRCDPISGHTALYWYRQSLGQGLEFLIYFQGNSAPDKSGLPSDRFSAERTGGSVSTLTIQRTQQEDSAVYLCASTPERGNEQFFGPGTRLTVL.

The chain joins TRBV21-1 to TRBJ1-1; the table calls TRBD1, which could not be checked here. TRBV21-1 is designated a pseudogene. The CDR3 length is 18 residues. The CDR3, as DNA: TGTGCCAGCAGCTCCTCCGACGCCGGACAGGGTCTGATCACTGAAGCTTTCTTT. Its protein is CASSSSDAGQGLITEAFF.

This clone was picked up one time. The CDR3 is CASSHGTSGGAGTQYF. DNA of the CDR3: TGTGCCAGCAGCCACGGGACTAGCGGGGGGGCGGGGACCCAGTACTTC. This rearrangement joins TRBV11-3 to TRBJ2-5, with 16 bases identical to TRBD2. This CDR3 is 16 amino acids long. CDR1 and CDR2 (germline): SGHNT, YENEEA. The ends lost 5 bases at V and 7 bases at J; junction bases unmatched: 7.

The V gene is TRBV5-5, the J gene TRBJ1-6; D is uncertain. Looked up from germline, CDR1 is SGHKS and CDR2 is YYEKEE (reference sequence). Trimming removed 4 bases at V and 8 bases at J, with 16 bases between. This CDR3 region has 15 residues. The CDR3 DNA is TGTGCCAGCAGCCCCTTGACGAGCGCTGATTCACCCCTCCACTTT. Translated, it gives CASSPLTSADSPLHF.

V usage is TRBV5-1 and J usage is TRBJ2-1; D gene ambiguous. This CDR3 is 15 amino acids long. In germline, CDR1 is SGHRS, CDR2 YFSETQ. With 3 bases removed from V and 0 bases from J, the gap between germline ends came to 10 bases. In nucleotides, the CDR3 is TGCGCCAGCAGCTCCACCAGGAGCTCCTACAATGAGCAGTTCTTC. This translates into CASSSTRSSYNEQFF. Complete variable domain (other parts from reference TRBV5-1 and TRBJ2-1): KAGVTQTPRYLIKTRGQQVTLSCSPISGHRSVSWYQQTPGQGLQFLFEYFSETQRNKGNFPGRFSGRQFSNSRSEMNVSTLELGDSALYLCASSSTRSSYNEQFFGPGTRLTVL.

This chain links TRBV6-6 with TRBJ1-2; D remains ambiguous. This CDR3 is 15 amino acids long. V was pared by 2 bases and J by 8 bases, with 18 bases between. In germline, CDR1 is MNHNY, CDR2 SVGAGI (reference sequence). Here the CDR3 reads CASSYHPVSGRGYTF. The CDR3 DNA follows: TGTGCCAGCAGTTACCACCCTGTGTCCGGGCGGGGCTACACCTTC.

The V gene is TRBV19, the J gene TRBJ1-5; D not certain. Germline V CDR1 and CDR2: LNHDA, SQIVND (reference sequence). V was clipped by 10 bases and J by 11 bases, with 21 bases between them. The CDR3 is 13 residues long. In DNA form, the CDR3 reads TGTGCCACTCTAGCTGGGCCAACCAAGTCCCAGCATTTT. As protein: CATLAGPTKSQHF.

The V and J genes are TRBV4-1 and TRBJ2-7; 11 bases line up with TRBD2. J lost 2 bases, V lost 0 bases, and 3 bases had no gene match. Germline loops: CDR1 MGHRA, CDR2 YSYEKL. The CDR3 sequence is 16 residues long. The CDR3 protein is CASSQDGTSGAYEQYF. The CDR3, as DNA: TGCGCCAGCAGCCAAGACGGGACTAGCGGAGCCTACGAGCAGTACTTC.

The chain links TRBV11-3 to TRBJ1-1; D may be TRBD1 (6 bases). The CDR3 is made up of 17 amino acids. The V gene's germline CDR1 is SGHNT and CDR2 YENEEA. Trimming took off 3 bases at V and 1 base at J, with 18 bases between the two ends. In DNA, the CDR3 is TGTGCCAGCAGCTTCGGACTAGGGGGACATTCGAACACTGAAGCTTTCTTT. Translating gives CASSFGLGGHSNTEAFF.

This clone occurred a few times. The gene calls are TRBV14 and TRBJ2-2; 7 bases match TRBD1. CDR1 and CDR2 (germline): SGHDN, FVKESK. Trimming removed 3 bases from V and 4 bases from J; junction bases left unmatched: 5. The CDR3 length is 15 residues. DNA of the CDR3: TGTGCCAGCAGCCAGCAGGGACAGTCCACCGGGGAGCTGTTTTTT. As protein: CASSQQGQSTGELFF.

J is TRBJ1-1 and V is TRBV27; D is perhaps TRBD1 (5 bases). Between the trimmed V and J ends, which lost 7 bases and 0 bases, there was a span of 12 bases. This CDR3 region has 14 residues. Germline CDR1 and CDR2: MNHEY and SMNVEV (reference sequence). CDR3 amino acids: CASNGGFLNTEAFF. The CDR3 nucleotides read TGTGCCAGCAACGGGGGGTTTCTGAACACTGAAGCTTTCTTT.

The genes are TRBV15 and TRBJ1-4; TRBD1 might be the D (6 bases). The germline V and J ends were trimmed by 3 bases and 7 bases, with 15 bases remaining between them. CDR1 and CDR2 (germline): LNHNV, YYDKDF (reference sequence). CDR3 size: 15 residues. CDR3: CATSSQGQSFEKLFF. CDR3 sequence (DNA): TGTGCCACCAGCAGTCAGGGACAATCGTTTGAAAAACTGTTTTTT.

The genes are TRBV28 and TRBJ1-2; 7 bases line up with TRBD1. V was clipped by 5 bases and J by 8 bases; unmatched bases: 5. The CDR3 is made up of 12 amino acids. CDR1 is MDHEN and CDR2 is SYDVKM in the germline V gene. CDR3 sequence (DNA): TGTGCCAGCAGTCAGCAGGGGGTGGGCTACACCTTC. Its translation: CASSQQGVGYTF.

This chain joins TRBV15 and TRBJ1-5, with TRBD1 matching 7 bases. With V trimmed by 7 bases and J by 3 bases, 3 bases remained unmatched. The CDR3 consists of 13 residues. Germline values: CDR1 LNHNV, CDR2 YYDKDF (reference sequence). In DNA, the CDR3 is TGTGCCACCACGGGACAGTTCAATCAGCCCCAGCATTTT. As protein: CATTGQFNQPQHF.

The gene calls are TRBV4-3 and TRBJ2-7, with D perhaps given as TRBD1 or TRBD2 (6 bases each). Trimming cost V 0 bases and J 7 bases, with 13 bases left between them. The V gene's germline CDR1 is LGHNA and CDR2 YSLEER. The CDR3 covers 14 residues. This chain's CDR3 is CASSQDRGRREQYF. Here the CDR3 DNA reads TGCGCCAGCAGCCAAGATCGGGGGCGTCGGGAGCAGTACTTC.

V is TRBV7-6 and J is TRBJ2-5; maybe TRBD2 (5 bases). The CDR3 runs 15 residues. V was pared by 7 bases and J by 4 bases, with 19 bases between. Germline V gene sequence: CDR1 SGHVS, CDR2 FNYEAQ. The CDR3 nucleotides read TGTGCCAGCACCCTAAATCGGCGGGCCTCAGAGACCCAGTACTTC. Translated: CASTLNRRASETQYF.

The chain is built from TRBV7-8 and TRBJ2-1, with D hard to call. CDR3 length: 16 residues. Trimming took 5 bases from V and 4 from J, leaving 18 bases between them. Looked up from germline, CDR1 is SGHVS and CDR2 is FQNEAQ. The CDR3 DNA is TGTGCCAGCAGCCCACAAGGCAGGAAGCCTTACAATGAGCAGTTCTTC. Amino acid sequence: CASSPQGRKPYNEQFF. Full variable domain (remainder filled in from reference TRBV7-8 and TRBJ2-1): GAGVSQSPRYKVAKRGQDVALRCDPISGHVSLFWYQQALGQGPEFLTYFQNEAQLDKSGLPSDRFFAERPEGSVSTLKIQRTQQEDSAVYLCASSPQGRKPYNEQFFGPGTRLTVL.